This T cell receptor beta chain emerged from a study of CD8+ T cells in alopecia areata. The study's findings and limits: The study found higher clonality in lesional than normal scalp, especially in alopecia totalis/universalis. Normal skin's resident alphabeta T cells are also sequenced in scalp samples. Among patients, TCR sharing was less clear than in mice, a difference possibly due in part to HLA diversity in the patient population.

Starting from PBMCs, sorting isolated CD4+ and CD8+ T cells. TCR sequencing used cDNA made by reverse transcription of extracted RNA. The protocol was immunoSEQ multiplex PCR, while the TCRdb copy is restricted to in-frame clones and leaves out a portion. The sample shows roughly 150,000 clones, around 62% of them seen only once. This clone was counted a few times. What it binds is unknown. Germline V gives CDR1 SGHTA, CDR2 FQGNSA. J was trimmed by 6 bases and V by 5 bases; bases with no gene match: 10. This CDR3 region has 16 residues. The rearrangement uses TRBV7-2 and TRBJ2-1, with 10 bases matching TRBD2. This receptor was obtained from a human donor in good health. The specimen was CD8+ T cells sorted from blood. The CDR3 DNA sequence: TGTGCCAGCAGCGCCATACTAGCGGGATTGGTCAATGAGCAGTTCTTC. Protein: CASSAILAGLVNEQFF.